These 16 T cell receptor beta chains originate from one sample sequenced in a study of blood T cells in healthy people across ages. The second PCR ran roughly 6 to 11 cycles with a sample-barcoded 5' primer and J-beta primers. TCRdb re-derived calls from the 5' RACE reads in MiXCR, one entry per CDR3 protein. The profile shows about 1.4 million distinct CDR3 sequences, 59% of them singletons. The source material was blood. These receptors originate from a man aged 18 to 29 in good health.

The V call is TRBV10-3, the J call TRBJ2-7, with a weak D call TRBD2 (6 bases). This CDR3 spans 15 amino acids. The germline gives CDR1 ENHRY, CDR2 SYGVKD. Trimming removed 10 bases from V and 3 bases from J, with 22 bases in between. The CDR3 DNA sequence: TGTGCCACTCACCCGGGGGAACAGGTCCACTACGAGCAGTACTTC. This gives the protein CATHPGEQVHYEQYF.

This clonotype was detected a few times. This chain joins TRBV6-2 or TRBV6-3 and TRBJ2-1; D is unclear. The CDR3 contains 12 residues. The ends were cut back, 7 bases at V and 7 bases at J, with 11 bases in the middle. Germline values: CDR1 MNHEY, CDR2 SVGEGT. The CDR3 DNA follows: TGTGCCAGCACCCGAGGAGTTAATGAGCAGTTCTTC. Translation: CASTRGVNEQFF.

This clonotype has a single count. The rearrangement joins TRBV29-1 to TRBJ1-5, with 10 bases matching TRBD1. Trimming at V came to 6 bases and at J to 4 bases, leaving 9 bases not matched to a gene. The CDR3 runs 15 residues. CDR1 and CDR2 from the germline V gene are SQVTM and ANQGSEA. CDR3 bases: TGCAGCGTGACTACCGGGACAGGGGCAAATCAGCCCCAGCATTTT. This gives the protein CSVTTGTGANQPQHF.

This clonotype was counted a few times. The rearrangement uses TRBV20-1 and TRBJ1-2; D remains unclear. The CDR3 spans 13 residues. Germline V gene lookup returns CDR1 DFQATT and CDR2 SNEGSKA (reference sequence). Trimming removed 3 bases at V and 3 bases at J, with 11 bases between. The CDR3 spells CSASVFGDYGYTF. The CDR3 coding sequence is TGCAGTGCTAGTGTTTTCGGAGACTATGGCTACACCTTC.

This clonotype came up a few times. The chain links TRBV2 to TRBJ1-1, with a weak D call TRBD1 (5 bases). CDR3 size: 12 residues. Germline V lookup: CDR1 SNHLY, CDR2 FYNNEI. V was pared by 10 bases and J by 3 bases, with 12 bases between. CDR3 DNA: TGTGCCACGACGGGGGACGACACTGAAGCTTTCTTT. This encodes CATTGDDTEAFF.

The gene calls are TRBV10-3 and TRBJ2-2, with TRBD1 matching 8 bases. The CDR3 consists of 15 residues. CDR1 and CDR2 (germline): ENHRY, SYGVKD. CDR3 in amino acids: CATGANSRNTGELFF. The CDR3 coding sequence is TGTGCGACAGGGGCCAACTCAAGGAACACCGGGGAGCTGTTTTTT.

The V and J genes are TRBV20-1 and TRBJ2-3, with D perhaps TRBD1 or TRBD2 (5 bases each). V was pared by 6 bases and J by 2 bases, with 18 bases between. The CDR3 spans 15 residues. CDR1 and CDR2 (germline): DFQATT, SNEGSKA (reference sequence). The DNA for the CDR3 is TGCAGTGCCCCTAACCGGGACCAATACACAGATACGCAGTATTTT. It encodes CSAPNRDQYTDTQYF.

This chain connects TRBV20-1 to TRBJ1-6; 8 nucleotides match TRBD1. The V and J ends lost 4 bases and 7 bases, in that order; junction bases with no gene match: 6. The CDR3 contains 14 residues. Germline-derived CDR1 and CDR2 are DFQATT and SNEGSKA (reference sequence). CDR3 region: CSAISTGANSPLHF. The CDR3 nucleotides are TGCAGTGCTATATCGACAGGGGCGAATTCACCCCTCCACTTT.

The chain joins TRBV12-3 or TRBV12-4 to TRBJ1-2; D gene uncertain. Deletions cut 2 bases from V and 2 bases from J, with 9 bases between. The CDR3 consists of 14 residues. CDR3 region: CASSLMGRNYGYTF. CDR3 bases: TGTGCCAGCAGTTTAATGGGCCGGAACTATGGCTACACCTTC.

This sequence joins TRBV15 and TRBJ2-7; D ambiguous. CDR1 is LNHNV and CDR2 is YYDKDF in the germline V gene (reference sequence). CDR3 length: 14 amino acids. Between the trimmed V and J ends, which lost 0 bases and 2 bases, there was a span of 8 bases. Here the CDR3 DNA reads TGTGCCACCAGCAGAGAGAACAGCCCCTACGAGCAGTACTTC. Residues: CATSRENSPYEQYF. Combining the CDR3 with reference TRBV15 and TRBJ2-7 gives the whole variable domain DAMVIQNPRYQVTQFGKPVTLSCSQTLNHNVMYWYQQKSSQAPKLLFHYYDKDFNNEADTPDNFQSRRPNTSFCFLDIRSPGLGDTAMYLCATSRENSPYEQYFGPGTRLTVT.

This clonotype has more than one count but fewer than ten. V is TRBV7-2 and J is TRBJ2-3; 9 nucleotides line up with TRBD1. The CDR3 contains 15 residues. After removal of 5 bases from V and 4 bases from J, the junction contained 7 bases not matched to a gene. Germline V gene lookup returns CDR1 SGHTA and CDR2 FQGNSA. Here the CDR3 DNA reads TGTGCCAGCAGCGCAACGGGACAGGGCGCAGATACGCAGTATTTT. Protein: CASSATGQGADTQYF. Supplemented by reference TRBV7-2 and TRBJ2-3, the full variable domain reads GAGVSQSPSNKVTEKGKDVELRCDPISGHTALYWYRQSLGQGLEFLIYFQGNSAPDKSGLPSDRFSAERTGGSVSTLTIQRTQQEDSAVYLCASSATGQGADTQYFGPGTRLTVL.

The table lists this clonotype with a few counts. The chain recombines TRBV7-9 with TRBJ1-4; TRBD1 is a possible D gene (6 bases). V lost 4 bases, J lost 0 bases, and 21 bases lay in between. The CDR3 consists of 19 residues. Per the germline V gene, CDR1 is SEHNR and CDR2 is FQNEAQ (reference sequence). CDR3 DNA sequence: TGTGCCAGCAGCTCCATGGGGGCCGGTTATTCTGCAACTAATGAAAAACTGTTTTTT. Amino acids: CASSSMGAGYSATNEKLFF.

The chain uses TRBV11-2 and TRBJ1-2, with 7 nucleotides matching TRBD1. The CDR3 totals 14 residues. CDR1 SGHAT and CDR2 FQNNGV come from the germline V gene. J lost 6 bases, V lost 5 bases, and 9 bases had no gene match. CDR3 DNA: TGTGCCAGCAGCCTCCTCCGGGACAGCGATGGCTACACCTTC. Encoded protein: CASSLLRDSDGYTF.

This clonotype occurred many times. The V gene is TRBV24-1, the J gene TRBJ2-1; the D gene is possibly TRBD2 (7 bases). This CDR3 has 14 amino acids. V was clipped by 7 bases and J by 7 bases, with 16 bases between them. Germline V gene lookup returns CDR1 KGHDR and CDR2 SFDVKD. The CDR3 DNA reads as TGTGCCACCAGCCGGGGGGCAGGGTGGAATGAGCAGTTCTTC. It translates to CATSRGAGWNEQFF.

CDR3 DNA sequence: TGTGCCAGCAGTTACACCCGGGAAAGTGAAAAACTGTTTTTT. Residues: CASSYTRESEKLFF. The chain uses TRBV6-5 and TRBJ1-4, with D unresolved. The CDR3 covers 14 residues. Germline V gives CDR1 MNHEY, CDR2 SVGAGI. The ends were cut back, 2 bases at V and 7 bases at J, with 11 bases in the middle.

This chain uses TRBV7-9 with TRBJ2-7; D perhaps matches TRBD2 (7 bases). The length of the CDR3 is 16 residues. Germline V gene lookup returns CDR1 SEHNR and CDR2 FQNEAQ (reference sequence). V was clipped by 7 bases and J by 0 bases, with 19 bases between them. CDR3 in amino acids: CASTPGGPRSSYEQYF. CDR3 in DNA: TGTGCCAGCACCCCGGGGGGCCCCAGGAGCTCCTACGAGCAGTACTTC.